This is a list of T cell receptor beta chains from one sample in a study of T cells in localized non-small cell lung cancer. Method: immunoSEQ multiplex PCR; TCRdb's copy keeps in-frame clones and lacks some. The sample has some 25,000 clones, 88% seen once. Source: peripheral blood mononuclear cells, taken before any cancer treatment. Receptors were obtained from a woman aged 35-75 years with stage III lung adenocarcinoma. Each CDR3 is given with its conserved first and last residue. The D gene is left open where the match is weak. Where a row states a size, it is once, few, many or the class of an expanded clone; other rows omit it.

v_gene	abundance	j_gene	d_gene	CDR3nt	CDR3aa
TRBV7-8	few	TRBJ2-7	.	TGTGCCAGCAGCCCGAGAGCCTACGAGCAGTACTTC	CASSPRAYEQYF
TRBV29-1	.	TRBJ2-7	.	TGCAGCGTTGGAGCGACACCGCCTTCCTACGAGCAGTACTTC	CSVGATPPSYEQYF
TRBV5-4	.	TRBJ2-5	TRBD2	TGTGCCAGCAGCTGGGGAGCGGGGGGGCCGAGTGGGACCCAGTACTTC	CASSWGAGGPSGTQYF
TRBV15	.	TRBJ2-7	.	TGTGCCACCAGCAGACCCCGGGACGAGCAGTACTTC	CATSRPRDEQYF
TRBV5-4	.	TRBJ1-6	TRBD1	TGTGCCAGCAGCCCCGGGACAGCCTCAAAGAATTCACCCCTCCACTTT	CASSPGTASKNSPLHF
TRBV4-3	.	TRBJ1-2	TRBD1	TGCGCCAGTTCCAGGGGGCTGGTTAACTATGGCTACACCTTC	CASSRGLVNYGYTF
TRBV28	.	TRBJ2-7	.	TGTGCCAGCACCAACCTCCGCCCCTACGAGCAGTACTTC	CASTNLRPYEQYF
TRBV2	.	TRBJ2-2	.	TGTGCCAGCAGTAACAGAATTCGAAACACCGGGGAGCTGTTTTTT	CASSNRIRNTGELFF
TRBV9	.	TRBJ2-5	.	TGTGCCAGCAGCGTAGACTTTCAGTACCAAGAGACCCAGTACTTC	CASSVDFQYQETQYF
TRBV6-6	.	TRBJ1-2	.	TGTGCCAGCAGAGACGGGGATGGCTACACCTTC	CASRDGDGYTF
TRBV14	.	TRBJ1-2	TRBD1	TGTGCCAGCAGCCAAGTCCCGGGACAGGGACACTATGGCTACACCTTC	CASSQVPGQGHYGYTF
TRBV6-5	.	TRBJ2-3	TRBD2	TGTGCCAGCAGTCTTCGGACTAGCGGGAGAGATACGCAGTATTTT	CASSLRTSGRDTQYF
TRBV9	.	TRBJ2-7	TRBD2	TGTGCCAGCAGCGTAGAGGCTAGCGGGAGCTACGAGCAGTACTTC	CASSVEASGSYEQYF
TRBV10-2	.	TRBJ2-3	TRBD2	TGCGCCAGCAGTCCCCCTAGCGGGAGGGCAGATACGCAGTATTTT	CASSPPSGRADTQYF
TRBV11-3	.	TRBJ2-1	.	TGTGCCAGCAGCTCGTCGGGCCTGAATGAGCAGTTCTTC	CASSSSGLNEQFF
TRBV9	.	TRBJ2-1	TRBD2	TGTGCCAGCAGCCCCGGGACTAGCGGTTACAATGAGCAGTTCTTC	CASSPGTSGYNEQFF